This TCR beta chain was sequenced during a study of OX40 agonist ivuxolimab in advanced cancers. Concerning the study at large: Ivuxolimab, which targeted the costimulatory receptor OX40 (CD134), was an agonistic, fully human IgG2 monoclonal antibody. Intravenous ivuxolimab was administered to patients every 2 weeks at six dose levels: 0.01, 0.1, 0.3, 1.5, 3 and 10 mg/kg. Of the roughly 52 dose-escalation patients, hepatocellular carcinoma was present in roughly 19, melanoma in some 15, renal cell carcinoma in 9 and head and neck cancer in 9. In the dose-escalation cohort, roughly 82% of patients were male, and the mean age was approximately 60 years with a range of roughly 20 to 80. Patients were allowed to have had prior anti-PD-1, anti-PD-L1 or anti-CTLA-4 therapy, and 30% to 40% of the dose-escalation patients had been treated with checkpoint inhibitors. Partial responses occurred in three dose-escalation patients, of whom one had hepatocellular carcinoma and two had cutaneous melanoma. The point of sequencing TCRbeta in the periphery was to test whether ivuxolimab changed TCR sequence diversity and drove clonal T-cell expansion. The monotherapy dose-escalation portion (N of about 47 patients) of the phase I ivuxolimab trial is reported in the paper. Results the study describes overall, beyond this receptor: Which antigens the clonally expanded peripheral T cells were specific for was not determined. In partial responders in the 0.1-3.0 mg/kg groups, normalized peripheral clonal expansion was found to be among the lowest, especially among CD8+ T cells. Clonal expansion of both CD4+ and CD8+ blood T cells was observed from baseline to week 6 at doses 0.1 to 3.0 mg/kg. Low levels of normalized T-cell clonal expansion were also shown by some nonresponding patients. After ivuxolimab, CD8+ T cells had more expanded clones than CD4+ T cells on average.

Cut back by 6 bases and 0 bases, the V and J ends lie 11 bases apart. CDR1 MNHEY and CDR2 SMNVEV are derived from the germline V gene (reference sequence). Including cysteine and phenylalanine, the CDR3 has 14 amino acids. Only CDR3 DNA is held: 42 bases, read in frame from base 1. To sequence the TCRbeta CDR3 region, genomic DNA was isolated from the sorted cells. TCRbeta CDR3 regions were sequenced using the immunoSEQ Assay. TCRdb mirrors the immuneACCESS table, restricted to in-frame sequences. Some clones are absent from its copies; in checked studies, under half trace to an unresolved V gene, and the reason for the others is unknown. Within this sample are roughly 100,000 clones, with roughly 90% of them counted one time only. The ten biggest clones cover around 3.4% of the sample. The trial excluded patients who had a history of autoimmune disease or who were on systemic immunosuppression. Peripheral blood for TCR sequencing was drawn from every dose cohort at baseline, at cycle 4 day 1 and at cycle 7 day 1. Samples came from an open-label, multicenter, first-in-human phase I dose-escalation trial of ivuxolimab. Adults with locally advanced or metastatic melanoma, renal cell carcinoma, hepatocellular carcinoma or head and neck squamous cell carcinoma were enrolled in the trial. CD4+ and CD8+ T cells were sorted separately from peripheral blood before TCR sequencing.

As concerns this clone: Its antigen target is currently unknown. Base qualities are not provided; no much larger clone lies one nucleotide away.

This chain is built from TRBV27 and TRBJ1-2; the best D guess is TRBD1, with 5 bases matching. The sequencing used CD4+ or CD8+ T cells sorted from blood, collected in a trial of the OX40 agonist ivuxolimab. This TCR derives from an adult with an advanced solid tumor such as melanoma, head and neck, liver or kidney cancer. The CDR3 protein sequence reads: CASRRDSSNYGYTF. The DNA sequence is TGTGCCAGCAGACGCGACAGCTCTAACTATGGCTACACCTTC.